The 24 T cell receptor beta chains below come from one sample, sequenced in a study of blood T cell repertoires in COVID-19. Assay used: immunoSEQ multiplex PCR; TCRdb lists only in-frame clones, some missing. The sample lists hundreds of thousands of clones, roughly 91% seen once, with 0.95% to 1% in the top ten. Material for sequencing was peripheral blood. The source of these receptors is a woman in her forties who had recovered from COVID-19.

CDR3 bases: TGTGCCAGCAGCTTAGGGACAGGGCGGGAGACCCAGTACTTC. Its protein is CASSLGTGRETQYF. J is TRBJ2-5 and V is TRBV7-9, with 8 positions matching TRBD1. Germline V gene sequence: CDR1 SEHNR, CDR2 FQNEAQ (reference sequence). The CDR3 totals 14 residues. J was trimmed by 5 bases and V by 1 base; bases with no gene match: 3.

The genes are TRBV30 and TRBJ2-3; D gene unclear. Germline assignment: CDR1 GTSNPN and CDR2 SVGIG (reference sequence). CDR3 length: 12 amino acids. V lost 6 bases and J 4 bases, leaving 11 bases between the germline ends. The CDR3 loop reads CACQDLADTQYF. CDR3 in DNA: TGTGCCTGTCAGGATTTGGCAGATACGCAGTATTTT.

This clone came up a few times. The chain has TRBV3-1 (or the pseudogene TRBV3-2) and TRBJ2-1, with 8 nucleotides matching TRBD1. The germline V gene encodes CDR1 LGHDT and CDR2 YNNKEL (reference sequence). V gave up 8 bases and J gave up 9 bases; unmatched junction bases: 6. The CDR3 totals 12 residues. The CDR3 sequence is CASGQGFGEQFF. The DNA of the CDR3 is TGTGCCAGCGGACAGGGATTTGGTGAGCAGTTCTTC.

This clone appeared once. The rearrangement joins TRBV18 to TRBJ1-2, with 10 bases matching TRBD1. The V and J ends lost 5 bases and 4 bases, in that order; junction bases with no gene match: 7. Germline loops: CDR1 KGHSH, CDR2 LQKENI. The CDR3 totals 15 residues. In DNA, the CDR3 is TGTGCCAGCTCAGCCGGGACAGGGGACCTCTATGGCTACACCTTC. Translating gives CASSAGTGDLYGYTF.

This clone has only a few counts. This chain links TRBV25-1 with TRBJ2-2; D is unclear. Germline V lookup: CDR1 MGHDK, CDR2 SYGVNS. The CDR3 is 12 residues long. V was pared by 8 bases and J by 1 base, with 5 bases between. CDR3 DNA: TGTGCCAGCCGACAGAACACCGGGGAGCTGTTTTTT. This gives the protein CASRQNTGELFF.

The chain recombines TRBV6-4 with TRBJ1-2; 11 bases align to TRBD1. This CDR3 is 15 amino acids long. V trimming: 3 bases; J trimming: 7 bases; junction bases outside the gene matches: 7. Germline lookup yields CDR1 MRHNA and CDR2 SNTAGT. The CDR3 spells CASSDYRTGGFGYTF. CDR3 nucleotides: TGTGCCAGCAGTGATTATCGGACAGGGGGCTTTGGCTACACCTTC.

The chain uses TRBV4-3 and TRBJ2-1; no clear D. CDR1 is LGHNA, CDR2 YSLEER, per germline. The CDR3 extends over 15 amino acids. V lost 0 bases to trimming and J lost 2 bases, with 8 bases between them. CDR3 region: CASSQDAVPYNEQFF. The CDR3 DNA reads as TGCGCCAGCAGCCAAGATGCGGTCCCCTACAATGAGCAGTTCTTC.

This chain connects TRBV3-1 (or the pseudogene TRBV3-2) to TRBJ2-7; TRBD1 matches 8 bases. V shed 4 bases and J 9 bases; nucleotides not matched to a gene: 5. The germline V gene encodes CDR1 LGHDT and CDR2 YNNKEL (reference sequence). The CDR3 has 12 residues. The chain's CDR3 is CASSLDRGPQYF. The CDR3 nucleotides are TGTGCCAGCAGCCTAGACAGGGGACCGCAGTACTTC.

The rearrangement joins TRBV21-1 to TRBJ2-3; the DNA was not compared with TRBD1, the D call given in the table. TRBV21-1 is marked as a pseudogene. The CDR3 runs to 14 residues. The DNA of the CDR3 is TGTGCCAGCAGCAAAGCCAGGAGCACAGATACGCAGTATTTT. Its protein is CASSKARSTDTQYF.

The chain couples TRBV16 to TRBJ2-1, with D tentatively TRBD1 (7 bases). The length of the CDR3 is 16 residues. CDR1 is KGHSY, CDR2 FQNENV, per germline. With 4 bases removed from V and 4 bases from J, the gap between germline ends came to 17 bases. DNA of the CDR3: TGTGCCAGCAGCCTTCGGGGGCCAGGGGGATACAATGAGCAGTTCTTC. Protein: CASSLRGPGGYNEQFF.

Of note for this clone: The identical CDR3 is also encoded by other nucleotide sequences in the sample. The V gene is TRBV7-2, the J gene TRBJ2-7, with TRBD2 matching over 8 bases. This CDR3 is built from 14 residues. In germline, CDR1 is SGHTA, CDR2 FQGNSA. The trim removed 5 bases at V and 2 bases at J, leaving 5 bases unmatched. This CDR3 reads CASSLGLAPYEQYF. The CDR3 bases are TGTGCCAGCAGCCTTGGACTAGCCCCCTACGAGCAGTACTTC.

The rearrangement joins TRBV3-1 (or the pseudogene TRBV3-2) to TRBJ2-3; tentative D call: TRBD2 (6 bases). Germline CDR1 and CDR2: LGHDT and YNNKEL (reference sequence). The CDR3 consists of 11 residues. V lost 4 bases and J lost 9, with 8 bases in between. The CDR3 region has the DNA TGTGCCAGCAGCCCCCGGGGGACGCAGTATTTT. This sequence encodes CASSPRGTQYF.

This rearrangement joins TRBV24-1 to TRBJ1-5, with D maybe TRBD1 (6 bases). There are 18 residues in the CDR3. Trimming left V 6 bases short and J 4 bases short, with 24 bases between. Germline CDR1 KGHDR, CDR2 SFDVKD. CDR3 sequence reads: CATSPGTHNGGGNQPQHF. Written as DNA, the CDR3 is TGTGCCACCAGTCCCGGGACACACAATGGGGGCGGAAATCAGCCCCAGCATTTT.

V usage is TRBV3-1 (or the pseudogene TRBV3-2) and J usage is TRBJ1-2, with a weak D call TRBD1 (5 bases). The CDR3 is 13 amino acids. V lost 4 bases, J lost 4 bases, and 10 bases lay in between. Germline CDR1 and CDR2: LGHDT and YNNKEL (reference sequence). The CDR3 DNA reads as TGTGCCAGCAGCCCCCCCGGGGGCTATGGCTACACCTTC. Translating it yields CASSPPGGYGYTF.

V usage is TRBV10-3 and J usage is TRBJ2-1; 13 nucleotides match TRBD2. J lost 0 bases, V lost 7 bases, and 6 bases had no gene match. The CDR3 is 17 residues long. Germline-derived CDR1 and CDR2 are ENHRY and SYGVKD. CDR3 nucleotide sequence: TGTGCCATCACTCGGACTAGCGGGGGAAGCTCCTACAATGAGCAGTTCTTC. Protein product: CAITRTSGGSSYNEQFF.

The CDR3 sequence is CASSPLAGFTYEQYF. The DNA for the CDR3 is TGTGCCAGCAGCCCACTAGCGGGTTTTACCTACGAGCAGTACTTC. The genes are TRBV3-1 (or the pseudogene TRBV3-2) and TRBJ2-7; TRBD2 matches at 9 bases. The CDR3 is 15 amino acids. J was trimmed by 2 bases and V by 4 bases; bases with no gene match: 6. CDR1 and CDR2 from the germline V gene are LGHDT and YNNKEL (reference sequence).

This clone was counted once. The chain employs TRBV5-6 and TRBJ2-3; 10 bases line up with TRBD2. The length of the CDR3 is 15 residues. J was trimmed by 6 bases and V by 3 bases; bases with no gene match: 7. The germline V gene encodes CDR1 SGHDT and CDR2 YYEEEE. CDR3 sequence: CASSSGAGGSDTQYF. DNA of the CDR3: TGTGCCAGCAGCTCTGGAGCGGGAGGGTCGGATACGCAGTATTTT.

The gene calls are TRBV3-1 (or the pseudogene TRBV3-2) and TRBJ2-3, with D possibly TRBD2 on 5 matching bases. The germline gives CDR1 LGHDT, CDR2 YNNKEL (reference sequence). V was cut by 2 bases and J by 1 base, with 10 bases left in between. The CDR3 runs to 15 residues. The CDR3 DNA reads TGTGCCAGCAGCCAACTATTCGGGGGCACAGATACGCAGTATTTT. Translating gives CASSQLFGGTDTQYF.

The chain recombines TRBV21-1 with TRBJ2-1; TRBD2 was called by the table and not checked on the DNA. TRBV21-1 is deemed a pseudogene. The CDR3 loop spans 18 amino acids. This CDR3 is CASSPRGLAASTYNEQFF. Here the CDR3 DNA reads TGTGCCAGCAGCCCGCGGGGACTAGCGGCCTCAACCTACAATGAGCAGTTCTTC.

The J gene is TRBJ2-7, the V gene TRBV5-1, with D tentatively TRBD2 (6 bases). The CDR3 contains 13 residues. Trimming stripped 4 bases from V and 2 bases from J, with 10 bases between. CDR1 SGHRS and CDR2 YFSETQ come from the germline V gene. For the CDR3, the DNA is TGCGCCAGCAGCCCCGGGAGCGCCTACGAGCAGTACTTC. It is translated as CASSPGSAYEQYF.

The CDR3 loop is CASSRDSFYEQYF. In DNA form, the CDR3 reads TGTGCCAGCAGCCGGGACAGCTTCTACGAGCAGTACTTC. V and J are TRBV9 and TRBJ2-7; 7 positions agree with TRBD1. Trimming at V came to 4 bases and at J to 3 bases, leaving 4 bases not matched to a gene. CDR1 is SGDLS and CDR2 is YYNGEE in the germline V gene. The CDR3 is 13 residues long.

This chain uses TRBV9 with TRBJ2-2; D possibly corresponds to TRBD1 (5 bases). The length of the CDR3 is 15 residues. The V and J ends lost 3 bases and 4 bases respectively, with 13 bases between them. Germline-derived CDR1 and CDR2 are SGDLS and YYNGEE. DNA of the CDR3: TGTGCCAGCAGCGAAGGGGCTTCGGGCACCGGGGAGCTGTTTTTT. Protein product: CASSEGASGTGELFF.

The rearrangement links TRBV7-9 to TRBJ2-1; TRBD2 matches at 9 bases. V was pared by 4 bases and J by 4 bases, with 5 bases of the junction left unmatched. CDR1 and CDR2 (germline): SEHNR, FQNEAQ (reference sequence). The CDR3 contains 15 residues. This CDR3 reads CASSSRTSVYNEQFF. CDR3 bases: TGTGCCAGCAGCTCCCGGACTAGCGTGTACAATGAGCAGTTCTTC.

The chain carries TRBV18 and TRBJ2-7; 7 positions agree with TRBD2. This CDR3 is built from 14 residues. V lost 6 bases to trimming and J lost 2 bases; unmatched junction nucleotides: 7. CDR1 KGHSH and CDR2 LQKENI come from the germline V gene. The CDR3 loop reads CASSPGAGAYEQYV. The CDR3 bases are TGTGCCAGCTCCCCCGGTGCGGGGGCCTACGAGCAGTACGTC.